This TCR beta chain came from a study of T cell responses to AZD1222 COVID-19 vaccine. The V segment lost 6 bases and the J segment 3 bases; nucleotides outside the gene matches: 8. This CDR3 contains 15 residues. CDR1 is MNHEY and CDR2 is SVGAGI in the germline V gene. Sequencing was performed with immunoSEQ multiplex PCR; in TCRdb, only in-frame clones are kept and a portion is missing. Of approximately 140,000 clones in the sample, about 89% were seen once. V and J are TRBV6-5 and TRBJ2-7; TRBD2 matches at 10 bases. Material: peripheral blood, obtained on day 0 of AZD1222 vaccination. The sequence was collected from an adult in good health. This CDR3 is CASSSPTSGYYEQYF. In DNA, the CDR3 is TGTGCCAGCAGCTCACCGACTAGCGGGTACTACGAGCAGTACTTC.